The 29 T cell receptor beta chains in this list originate from one sample, sequenced in a study of regulatory T cells in long-lasting Graves disease. Time point in this sample: newly diagnosed GD, antithyroid drugs for less than 3 months. The TCR library was prepared using RNA isolated from PBMCs. Arm-PCR of CDR3 regions with iRepertoire HTBI primers generated TCR beta libraries. TCRdb passed the multiplex PCR reads through MiXCR, listing each CDR3 protein once. The repertoire includes a few hundred thousand distinct CDR3 sequences, about 16% of them detected once, and approximately 20% sits in the top ten. This sample comprised peripheral blood mononuclear cells (PBMCs), obtained at new diagnosis, from a patient treated with antithyroid drugs. The source is a female donor with Graves disease.

This chain joins TRBV12-3 or TRBV12-4 and TRBJ2-5, with unresolved D. Deletions cut 6 bases from V and 5 bases from J, with 19 bases between. CDR3 size: 15 residues. As DNA, the CDR3 is TGTGCCAGCAGCGACGGGCCGCACGGCGCGGAGACCCAGTACTTC. This encodes CASSDGPHGAETQYF.

This clonotype was detected ten times or more. The chain uses TRBV12-3 or TRBV12-4 and TRBJ1-4; unclear D gene. This CDR3 region has 14 residues. The V gene lost 9 bases and the J gene lost 0 bases, with 11 bases spanning the gap. The CDR3 DNA reads TGTGCCAGTGGTGAGGACGCAACTAATGAAAAACTGTTTTTT. It specifies CASGEDATNEKLFF.

This clonotype was detected many times. V is TRBV6-2 or TRBV6-3 and J is TRBJ2-2; TRBD2 aligns across 9 bases. CDR1 is MNHEY, CDR2 SVGEGT, per germline. The ends lost 8 bases at V and 3 bases at J; junction bases unmatched: 4. CDR3 length: 14 amino acids. For the CDR3, the DNA is TGTGCCAGCCAAATAGCGGGAGACACCGGGGAGCTGTTTTTT. This gives the protein CASQIAGDTGELFF.

The V call is TRBV5-4, the J call TRBJ1-1; D remains ambiguous. This CDR3 comprises 14 residues. Germline CDR1 reads SGHNT; CDR2 reads YYREEE (reference sequence). Trimming took off 2 bases at V and 5 bases at J, with 13 bases between the two ends. The CDR3 here is CASSLRGGWTEAFF. CDR3 in DNA: TGTGCCAGCAGCTTACGGGGTGGGTGGACTGAAGCTTTCTTT.

This clonotype was observed at least ten times. The genes are TRBV10-3 and TRBJ2-7; 12 bases agree with TRBD2. CDR3 length: 17 residues. With 6 bases clipped from V and 4 bases from J, the junction kept 13 bases outside the gene matches. The germline gives CDR1 ENHRY, CDR2 SYGVKD. CDR3 nucleotides: TGTGCCATCAGCGCCCGACTAGCGGGAGAGGTGGATTACGAGCAGTACTTC. The encoded protein is CAISARLAGEVDYEQYF.

This clonotype appeared many times. J is TRBJ1-5 and V is TRBV28; D may be TRBD1 (6 bases). There are 17 residues in the CDR3. Trimming removed 3 bases at V and 0 bases at J, with 15 bases between. CDR1 MDHEN and CDR2 SYDVKM come from the germline V gene. Written as DNA, the CDR3 is TGTGCCAGCAGTTTTTATATTAGGGGGGCTAGCAATCAGCCCCAGCATTTT. Amino acids: CASSFYIRGASNQPQHF.

There are many counts of this clonotype. The chain uses TRBV5-1 and TRBJ2-7, with TRBD2 identical over 9 bases. This CDR3 is built from 16 residues. Trimming took 0 bases from V and 0 from J; bases not matched to a gene: 4. Germline-derived CDR1 and CDR2 are SGHRS and YFSETQ. CDR3 in amino acids: CASSLAGSGSSYEQYF. The CDR3 DNA is TGCGCCAGCAGCTTGGCCGGTAGCGGGAGCTCCTACGAGCAGTACTTC.

This clonotype was found many times. The gene calls are TRBV7-2 and TRBJ1-2; possibly TRBD1 for D (5 bases). V was trimmed by 5 bases and J by 7 bases, leaving 23 bases between them. The CDR3 consists of 16 residues. Looked up from germline, CDR1 is SGHTA and CDR2 is FQGNSA. The CDR3 DNA follows: TGTGCCAGCAGCCAAGGACCCCCCAGGGTAATAGGTGGCTACACCTTC. This gives the protein CASSQGPPRVIGGYTF.

In the case of this clonotype: One end of the junction fails to match germline, which may point to a read error. V gene TRBV3-1 combines with J gene TRBJ2-1, with D perhaps matching TRBD1 or TRBD2 (5 bases each). The CDR3 loop spans 16 amino acids. Germline V gene sequence: CDR1 LGHDT, CDR2 YNNKEL (reference sequence). The CDR3 loop reads CASSLVGALLGNGQFF. In DNA, the CDR3 is TGTGCCAGCAGCCTCGTCGGGGCATTACTTGGGAATGGGCAGTTCTTC.

This clonotype appeared many times. The chain uses TRBV2 and TRBJ1-1; TRBD1 matches 8 bases. This CDR3 is 15 amino acids long. Germline V gene lookup returns CDR1 SNHLY and CDR2 FYNNEI. V was pared by 5 bases and J by 1 base, with 6 bases of the junction left unmatched. DNA of the CDR3: TGTGCCAGCAGTTCCCCCACAGGGGGGAACACTGAAGCTTTCTTT. Residues: CASSSPTGGNTEAFF.

This clonotype was found many times. The chain joins TRBV7-9 to TRBJ1-4; 8 bases agree with TRBD1. Looked up from germline, CDR1 is SEHNR and CDR2 is FQNEAQ (reference sequence). The CDR3 has 13 residues. Losses at the gene ends were 2 bases for V and 8 bases for J; bases not matched to a gene: 1. The CDR3 nucleotides are TGTGCCAGCAGCTTACGGGACAGGGAAAAACTGTTTTTT. This codes for CASSLRDREKLFF.

This clonotype was recorded at least ten times. The rearrangement links TRBV20-1 to TRBJ1-4; D remains ambiguous. This CDR3 contains 13 residues. Germline CDR1 is DFQATT and CDR2 is SNEGSKA (reference sequence). Trimming shortened V by 0 bases and J by 8 bases, and 10 bases separated the two germline ends. CDR3 DNA: TGCAGTGCTAGAGACGGGATACGGGAAAAACTGTTTTTT. Translation: CSARDGIREKLFF.

There are many counts of this clonotype. The gene calls are TRBV28 and TRBJ2-5; possible D gene TRBD2, 5 bases. This CDR3 has 13 residues. V lost 2 bases, J lost 10 bases, and 14 bases lay in between. CDR1 MDHEN and CDR2 SYDVKM come from the germline V gene. The DNA for the CDR3 is TGTGCCAGCAGTTTACCGGGAATAAAAATCCAGTACTTC. Translating gives CASSLPGIKIQYF.

The chain links TRBV19 to TRBJ1-5; 12 bases match TRBD1. In germline, CDR1 is LNHDA, CDR2 SQIVND (reference sequence). V lost 7 bases to trimming and J lost 3 bases; unmatched junction nucleotides: 10. The length of the CDR3 is 17 residues. CDR3 in DNA: TGTGCCAGTAAACCGACCGGGACAGGGGGCGTCAATCAGCCCCAGCATTTT. Translated: CASKPTGTGGVNQPQHF.

There are many counts of this clonotype. The V call is TRBV7-2, the J call TRBJ1-1; TRBD1 matches 7 bases. This CDR3 has 13 residues. V shed 6 bases, J shed 4 bases, and the junction held 5 bases outside the gene matches. In germline, CDR1 is SGHTA, CDR2 FQGNSA. CDR3 sequence reads: CASRFTGATEAFF. The CDR3 DNA is TGTGCCAGCAGGTTTACAGGGGCCACTGAAGCTTTCTTT. Full variable domain (outside the CDR3, taken from reference TRBV7-2 and TRBJ1-1): GAGVSQSPSNKVTEKGKDVELRCDPISGHTALYWYRQSLGQGLEFLIYFQGNSAPDKSGLPSDRFSAERTGGSVSTLTIQRTQQEDSAVYLCASRFTGATEAFFGQGTRLTVV.

This clonotype has a count of ten or more. The V and J genes are TRBV4-3 and TRBJ1-2; D is unresolved. CDR3 size: 14 residues. The ends were cut back, 1 base at V and 4 bases at J, with 10 bases in the middle. CDR1 LGHNA and CDR2 YSLEER come from the germline V gene. CDR3 nucleotide sequence: TGCGCCAGCAGCCAAGCGGGCGACTTCTATGGCTACACCTTC. It yields the protein CASSQAGDFYGYTF.

This clonotype was seen at least ten times. The chain combines TRBV20-1 with TRBJ1-6; possible D gene TRBD1, 5 bases. The CDR3 covers 16 residues. Per the germline V gene, CDR1 is DFQATT and CDR2 is SNEGSKA (reference sequence). V gave up 2 bases and J gave up 8 bases, with 19 bases separating them. The CDR3 nucleotides are TGCAGTGCTAGAAAATCCCGGTCAGGGTCGGATTCACCCCTCCACTTT. It specifies CSARKSRSGSDSPLHF.

The rearrangement links TRBV2 to TRBJ2-3; 7 nucleotides align to TRBD2. Germline V CDR1 and CDR2: SNHLY, FYNNEI. The V segment lost 8 bases and the J segment 6 bases; nucleotides outside the gene matches: 2. The CDR3 is made up of 11 amino acids. CDR3 in DNA: TGTGCCAGCCCCGGGAGGGATACGCAGTATTTT. It encodes CASPGRDTQYF.

In this sample, this clonotype turned up many times. The chain joins TRBV6-5 to TRBJ2-1; a possible D gene is TRBD2 (6 bases). The CDR3 has 11 amino acids. The ends were cut back, 0 bases at V and 14 bases at J, with 8 bases in the middle. CDR1 MNHEY and CDR2 SVGAGI come from the germline V gene. This CDR3 reads CASSYSGGEFF. CDR3 sequence (DNA): TGTGCCAGCAGTTACTCGGGCGGGGAGTTCTTC.

This clonotype was seen many times. J is TRBJ2-7 and V is TRBV7-9, with no clear D. CDR3 length equals 12 residues. V was pared by 6 bases and J by 2 bases, with 8 bases between. Looked up from germline, CDR1 is SEHNR and CDR2 is FQNEAQ (reference sequence). This chain's CDR3 is CASRPDTYEQYF. The CDR3 DNA is TGTGCCAGCAGGCCCGATACCTACGAGCAGTACTTC. Filled out from reference TRBV7-9 and TRBJ2-7, the complete variable domain reads DTGVSQNPRHKITKRGQNVTFRCDPISEHNRLYWYRQTLGQGPEFLTYFQNEAQLEKSRLLSDRFSAERPKGSFSTLEIQRTEQGDSAMYLCASRPDTYEQYFGPGTRLTVT.

There are many counts of this clonotype. J is TRBJ2-3 and V is TRBV7-9; D gene ambiguous. Between the trimmed V and J ends, which lost 0 bases and 4 bases, there was a span of 11 bases. The CDR3 contains 15 residues. Germline CDR1 is SEHNR and CDR2 is FQNEAQ (reference sequence). The CDR3: CASSLAGFKADTQYF. DNA of the CDR3: TGTGCCAGCAGCTTAGCGGGTTTCAAAGCAGATACGCAGTATTTT.

This clonotype has ten or more counts. V gene TRBV6-2 or TRBV6-3 combines with J gene TRBJ2-1; TRBD2 agrees at 10 bases. Germline assignment: CDR1 MNHEY and CDR2 SVGEGT. CDR3 size: 16 residues. V lost 4 bases to trimming and J lost 2 bases; unmatched junction nucleotides: 5. The CDR3 sequence is CASSSSGRTPYNEQFF. In nucleotides, the CDR3 is TGTGCCAGCAGTTCTAGCGGGAGAACTCCCTACAATGAGCAGTTCTTC.

This clonotype was counted ten times or more. The gene calls are TRBV19 and TRBJ2-5; D uncertain. V lost 3 bases to trimming and J lost 2 bases, with 7 bases between them. Germline CDR1 is LNHDA and CDR2 is SQIVND (reference sequence). The CDR3 sequence is 13 residues long. The DNA for the CDR3 is TGTGCCAGTAGTATCAGGTTGCAAGAGACCCAGTACTTC. Translation gives CASSIRLQETQYF. Using reference TRBV19 and TRBJ2-5 for the parts outside the CDR3, the full variable domain is DGGITQSPKYLFRKEGQNVTLSCEQNLNHDAMYWYRQDPGQGLRLIYYSQIVNDFQKGDIAEGYSVSREKKESFPLTVTSAQKNPTAFYLCASSIRLQETQYFGPGTRLLVL.

This clonotype was seen at least ten times. This chain uses TRBV20-1 with TRBJ1-4; tentative D call: TRBD1 (6 bases). CDR3 length: 13 residues. The germline gives CDR1 DFQATT, CDR2 SNEGSKA (reference sequence). V gave up 5 bases and J gave up 3 bases, with 10 bases separating them. CDR3 bases: TGCAGTGCTGGCCGGACAGCTAATGAAAAACTGTTTTTT. This sequence encodes CSAGRTANEKLFF.

This clonotype was counted a single time. The rearrangement uses TRBV2 and TRBJ2-7; possible D gene TRBD2, 6 bases. The V end lost 6 bases, the J end lost 2 bases, and 20 bases lay between the germline ends. Germline V lookup: CDR1 SNHLY, CDR2 FYNNEI. The CDR3 is made up of 16 amino acids. The CDR3: CASSSPSRGTTYEQYF. The CDR3 DNA sequence: TGTGCCAGCAGCTCACCGTCTCGGGGGACGACCTACGAGCAGTACTTC.

Ten or more counts support this clonotype. The CDR3 region has the DNA TGTGCCAGCAGAACGGGACTAGCTAGAGAGACCCAGTACTTC. Translating it yields CASRTGLARETQYF. The V call is TRBV6-1, the J call TRBJ2-5; the match to TRBD2 covers 9 bases. The CDR3 has 14 amino acids. The trim removed 6 bases at V and 4 bases at J, leaving 6 bases unmatched. Germline V gene data show CDR1 as MNHNS and CDR2 as SASEGT.

This clonotype was seen ten or more times. This sequence joins TRBV6-2 or TRBV6-3 and TRBJ2-7, with D perhaps matching TRBD2 (6 bases). V was trimmed by 4 bases and J by 6 bases, leaving 13 bases between them. Germline values: CDR1 MNHEY, CDR2 SVGEGT. This CDR3 region has 13 residues. The chain's CDR3 is CASSFGSAREQYF. The CDR3 DNA is TGTGCCAGCAGTTTCGGGAGTGCTCGCGAGCAGTACTTC.

This clonotype was counted at least ten times. The CDR3: CATSRDRTSLANEQFF. For the CDR3, the DNA is TGTGCCACCAGCAGAGATAGGACTAGCCTAGCCAATGAGCAGTTCTTC. The chain joins TRBV15 to TRBJ2-1; the match to TRBD2 covers 8 bases. This CDR3 has 16 amino acids. In germline, CDR1 is LNHNV, CDR2 YYDKDF (reference sequence). With 0 bases clipped from V and 6 bases from J, the junction kept 7 bases outside the gene matches.

The chain uses TRBV12-3 or TRBV12-4 and TRBJ1-2; 9 bases align to TRBD1. Trimming at V came to 4 bases and at J to 4 bases, leaving 4 bases not matched to a gene. This CDR3 is built from 14 residues. CDR3 sequence (DNA): TGTGCCAGCAGTTACAGGGGGCTGGGCTATGGCTACACCTTC. This sequence encodes CASSYRGLGYGYTF.